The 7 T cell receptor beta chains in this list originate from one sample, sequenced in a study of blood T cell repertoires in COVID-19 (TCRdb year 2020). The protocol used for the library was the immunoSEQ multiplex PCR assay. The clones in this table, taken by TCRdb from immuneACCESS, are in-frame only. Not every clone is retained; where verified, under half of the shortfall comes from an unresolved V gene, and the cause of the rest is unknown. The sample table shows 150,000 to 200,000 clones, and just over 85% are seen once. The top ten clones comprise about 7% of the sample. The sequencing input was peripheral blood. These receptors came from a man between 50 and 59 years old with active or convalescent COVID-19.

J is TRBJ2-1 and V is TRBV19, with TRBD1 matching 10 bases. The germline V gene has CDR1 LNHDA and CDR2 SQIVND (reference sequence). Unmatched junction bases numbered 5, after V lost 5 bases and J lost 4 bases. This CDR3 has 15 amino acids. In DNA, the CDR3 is TGTGCCAGTAGTCCCGGGACAGGGGTATACAATGAGCAGTTCTTC. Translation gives CASSPGTGVYNEQFF. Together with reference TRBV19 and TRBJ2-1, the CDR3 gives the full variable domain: DGGITQSPKYLFRKEGQNVTLSCEQNLNHDAMYWYRQDPGQGLRLIYYSQIVNDFQKGDIAEGYSVSREKKESFPLTVTSAQKNPTAFYLCASSPGTGVYNEQFFGPGTRLTVL.

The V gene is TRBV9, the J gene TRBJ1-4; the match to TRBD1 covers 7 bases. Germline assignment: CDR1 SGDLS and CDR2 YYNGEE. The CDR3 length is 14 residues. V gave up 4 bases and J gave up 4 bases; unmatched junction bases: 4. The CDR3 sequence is CASSRGTVNEKLFF. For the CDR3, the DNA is TGTGCCAGCAGCCGCGGGACAGTTAATGAAAAACTGTTTTTT.

The CDR3 nucleotides read TGTGCCAGCAGTTCACCGGGACAGCAAAGCACAGATACGCAGTATTTT. Encoded protein: CASSSPGQQSTDTQYF. The rearrangement joins TRBV28 to TRBJ2-3, with 7 nucleotides matching TRBD1. V was clipped by 4 bases and J by 0 bases; unmatched bases: 7. Per the germline V gene, CDR1 is MDHEN and CDR2 is SYDVKM. This CDR3 is 16 amino acids long.

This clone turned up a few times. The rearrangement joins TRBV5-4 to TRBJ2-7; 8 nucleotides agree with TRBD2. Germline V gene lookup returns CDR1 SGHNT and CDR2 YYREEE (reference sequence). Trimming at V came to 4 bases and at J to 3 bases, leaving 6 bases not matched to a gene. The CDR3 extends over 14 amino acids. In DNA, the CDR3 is TGTGCCAGCAGCGACGGACTAGCTGGCTACGAGCAGTACTTC. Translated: CASSDGLAGYEQYF.

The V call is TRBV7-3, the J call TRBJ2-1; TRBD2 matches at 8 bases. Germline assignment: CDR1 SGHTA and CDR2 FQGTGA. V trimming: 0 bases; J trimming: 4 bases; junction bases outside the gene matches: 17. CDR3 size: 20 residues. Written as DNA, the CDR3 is TGTGCCAGCAGCTTAACGGGGACCGGACTAGCCTCATTCTTATACAATGAGCAGTTCTTC. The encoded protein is CASSLTGTGLASFLYNEQFF.

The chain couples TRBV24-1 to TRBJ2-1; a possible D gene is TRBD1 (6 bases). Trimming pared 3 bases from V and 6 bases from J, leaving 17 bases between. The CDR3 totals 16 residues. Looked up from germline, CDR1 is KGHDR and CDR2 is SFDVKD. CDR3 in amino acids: CATSDPRGQSLNEQFF. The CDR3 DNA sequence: TGTGCCACCAGTGATCCCCGGGGACAAAGCCTCAATGAGCAGTTCTTC.

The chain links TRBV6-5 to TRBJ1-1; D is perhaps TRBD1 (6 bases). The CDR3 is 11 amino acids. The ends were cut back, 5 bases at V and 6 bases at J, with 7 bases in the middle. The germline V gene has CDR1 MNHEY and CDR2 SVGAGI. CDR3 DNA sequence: TGTGCCAGCAGTCGACAGGCTGAAGCTTTCTTT. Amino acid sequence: CASSRQAEAFF.